A single sample is the source of the 29 T cell receptor beta chains below, sequenced in a study of cytomegalovirus exposure and HLA in healthy donors. The PCR was carried out with 60 Vbeta primers and 13 Jbeta primers. Profiling relied on immunoSEQ multiplex PCR, and the TCRdb table lists in-frame clones only, not all of them. This table holds 130,000 to 150,000 clones, around four fifths found once. The sequenced sample was PBMCs. These receptors all come from a male donor in good health and CMV-seronegative.

The CDR3 reads CASSLAVWRDSYNEQFF. The CDR3 region has the DNA TGTGCCAGCAGCTTGGCGGTCTGGCGGGATTCCTACAATGAGCAGTTCTTC. The rearrangement links TRBV5-6 to TRBJ2-1; D is possibly TRBD2 (6 bases). Germline values: CDR1 SGHDT, CDR2 YYEEEE. There are 17 residues in the CDR3. Deletions cut 0 bases from V and 1 base from J, with 14 bases between.

The chain uses TRBV7-6 and TRBJ1-5; TRBD1 agrees at 7 bases. The CDR3 sequence is 15 residues long. The J segment lost 6 bases and the V segment lost 4 bases, leaving 9 bases of the junction unmatched. Looked up from germline, CDR1 is SGHVS and CDR2 is FNYEAQ. CDR3 in amino acids: CASSSGPTGVQPQHF. The CDR3, as DNA: TGTGCCAGCAGCTCAGGTCCCACAGGGGTTCAGCCCCAGCATTTT.

The chain is built from TRBV4-1 and TRBJ1-1, with 7 bases lining up with TRBD1. V gave up 3 bases and J gave up 1 base; unmatched junction bases: 8. The CDR3 is 16 amino acids. The V gene's germline CDR1 is MGHRA and CDR2 YSYEKL. CDR3 region: CASSQAQGNANTEAFF. As DNA, the CDR3 is TGCGCCAGCAGCCAGGCACAGGGGAATGCGAACACTGAAGCTTTCTTT.

The table lists this clone with a few counts. The chain couples TRBV11-2 to TRBJ2-7; TRBD1 is a possible D gene (6 bases). V lost 6 bases and J lost 4, with 28 bases in between. The length of the CDR3 is 18 residues. Germline lookup yields CDR1 SGHAT and CDR2 FQNNGV. The CDR3 nucleotides are TGTGCCAGCAGTCCTATCATGCGGACCAGGGGTCAGGTATACGAGCAGTACTTC. It yields the protein CASSPIMRTRGQVYEQYF.

The CDR3 region has the DNA TGTGCCAGTAGTATCGGAGGGTGGACCTACGAGCAGTACTTC. This translates into CASSIGGWTYEQYF. This chain links TRBV19 with TRBJ2-7, with D possibly TRBD2 on 6 matching bases. The CDR3 consists of 14 residues. Germline V lookup: CDR1 LNHDA, CDR2 SQIVND (reference sequence). V gave up 3 bases and J gave up 2 bases, with 11 bases separating them. The variable domain in full, completed from reference TRBV19 and TRBJ2-7, reads DGGITQSPKYLFRKEGQNVTLSCEQNLNHDAMYWYRQDPGQGLRLIYYSQIVNDFQKGDIAEGYSVSREKKESFPLTVTSAQKNPTAFYLCASSIGGWTYEQYFGPGTRLTVT.

This clone appeared a few times. The chain combines TRBV7-2 with TRBJ1-1; the D is unclear. Between the trimmed V and J ends, which lost 1 base and 5 bases, there was a span of 11 bases. This CDR3 is 14 amino acids long. Germline V CDR1 and CDR2: SGHTA, FQGNSA. This CDR3 reads CASSLGGRETEAFF. The CDR3 coding sequence is TGTGCCAGCAGCTTAGGAGGGCGGGAGACTGAAGCTTTCTTT. Using reference TRBV7-2 and TRBJ1-1 for the parts outside the CDR3, the full variable domain is GAGVSQSPSNKVTEKGKDVELRCDPISGHTALYWYRQSLGQGLEFLIYFQGNSAPDKSGLPSDRFSAERTGGSVSTLTIQRTQQEDSAVYLCASSLGGRETEAFFGQGTRLTVV.

This chain links TRBV30 with TRBJ2-1, with 7 bases aligning to TRBD2. CDR1 and CDR2 from the germline V gene are GTSNPN and SVGIG (reference sequence). The CDR3 consists of 16 residues. Germline trimming cut 0 bases from V and 7 bases from J; bases unmatched to any gene: 12. CDR3 in amino acids: CAWSVDTGGYLNEQFF. The DNA of the CDR3 is TGTGCCTGGAGTGTAGATACGGGGGGTTATCTTAATGAGCAGTTCTTC.

The CDR3 here is CASSQDREYEQYF. CDR3 sequence (DNA): TGCGCCAGCAGCCAAGATCGGGAGTACGAGCAGTACTTC. The chain recombines TRBV4-3 with TRBJ2-7, with D maybe TRBD2 (6 bases). This CDR3 contains 13 residues. Germline-derived CDR1 and CDR2 are LGHNA and YSLEER. The V gene lost 0 bases and the J gene lost 4 bases, with 7 bases spanning the gap.

The J gene is TRBJ2-5, the V gene TRBV5-6; 10 nucleotides align to TRBD2. With 1 base clipped from V and 2 bases from J, the junction kept 2 bases outside the gene matches. Germline V gene sequence: CDR1 SGHDT, CDR2 YYEEEE. CDR3 length: 15 residues. CDR3: CASSLLAGEQETQYF. The CDR3, as DNA: TGTGCCAGCAGCTTGCTAGCGGGAGAGCAAGAGACCCAGTACTTC.

The genes are TRBV5-1 and TRBJ2-1, with TRBD2 identical over 9 bases. CDR3 length equals 15 residues. Germline loops: CDR1 SGHRS, CDR2 YFSETQ. V dropped 3 bases and J dropped 3; count of bases not matched to a gene: 4. CDR3 in DNA: TGCGCCAGCAGCTGGTCTAGCGGGGTCTACAATGAGCAGTTCTTC. The encoded protein is CASSWSSGVYNEQFF.

This clone was found once. The chain links TRBV28 to TRBJ1-4; D uncertain. This CDR3 contains 11 residues. Trimming removed 3 bases from V and 7 bases from J, with 3 bases in between. CDR1 is MDHEN, CDR2 SYDVKM, per germline. Here the CDR3 DNA reads TGTGCCAGCAGTTTCCTTGAAAAACTGTTTTTT. It specifies CASSFLEKLFF.

CDR3: CASSIYYF. CDR3 DNA sequence: TGTGCCAGCAGCATCTATTACTTC. The chain uses TRBV5-4 and TRBJ2-5; the D is unclear. V lost 4 bases to trimming and J lost 14 bases, with 6 bases between them. This CDR3 is built from 8 residues. Germline V lookup: CDR1 SGHNT, CDR2 YYREEE (reference sequence).

This chain links TRBV10-3 with TRBJ2-1; 8 bases fit TRBD1. Germline CDR1 reads ENHRY; CDR2 reads SYGVKD. This CDR3 is built from 17 residues. The junction had 14 bases not matched to a gene; V was cut back by 6 bases and J by 4 bases. The CDR3 protein is CAISRGQGDSYYNEQFF. As DNA, the CDR3 is TGTGCCATCAGCCGAGGACAGGGCGACTCCTATTACAATGAGCAGTTCTTC.

The chain joins TRBV7-9 to TRBJ1-5, with D possibly TRBD1 on 6 matching bases. Germline V CDR1 and CDR2: SEHNR, FQNEAQ (reference sequence). The CDR3 is 14 amino acids. Trimming shortened V by 1 base and J by 3 bases, and 7 bases separated the two germline ends. CDR3 nucleotide sequence: TGTGCCAGCAGCTTAGGGGGGCCCAATCAGCCCCAGCATTTT. Protein sequence: CASSLGGPNQPQHF. Combining the CDR3 with reference TRBV7-9 and TRBJ1-5 gives the whole variable domain DTGVSQNPRHKITKRGQNVTFRCDPISEHNRLYWYRQTLGQGPEFLTYFQNEAQLEKSRLLSDRFSAERPKGSFSTLEIQRTEQGDSAMYLCASSLGGPNQPQHFGDGTRLSIL.

The gene calls are TRBV11-3 and TRBJ2-2; no clear D. The CDR3 is 12 residues long. V lost 5 bases and J 4 bases, leaving 5 bases between the germline ends. Germline V lookup: CDR1 SGHNT, CDR2 YENEEA. The CDR3 DNA is TGTGCCAGCAGCCTTTTCACCGGGGAGCTGTTTTTT. Protein product: CASSLFTGELFF.

This chain uses TRBV7-2 with TRBJ2-3, with 7 bases that match TRBD2. Germline V gives CDR1 SGHTA, CDR2 FQGNSA. Losses at the gene ends were 4 bases for V and 1 base for J; bases not matched to a gene: 2. CDR3 length equals 14 residues. As DNA, the CDR3 is TGTGCCAGCAGCTGGCTAGCGGGCACAGATACGCAGTATTTT. It translates to CASSWLAGTDTQYF.

The V and J genes are TRBV9 and TRBJ1-1, with D unclear. This CDR3 region has 13 residues. V lost 4 bases, J lost 8 bases, and 15 bases lay in between. Looked up from germline, CDR1 is SGDLS and CDR2 is YYNGEE. The CDR3 loop reads CASSPPSREEAFF. The CDR3 bases are TGTGCCAGCAGCCCGCCGTCGAGGGAGGAAGCTTTCTTT.

This rearrangement joins TRBV7-9 to TRBJ2-7; no clear D gene. The V end was cut by 5 bases, the J end by 4 bases, with 12 bases between. Per the germline V gene, CDR1 is SEHNR and CDR2 is FQNEAQ (reference sequence). CDR3 length: 13 residues. The CDR3 bases are TGTGCCAGCAGCCGAATAACAAAGTACGAGCAGTACTTC. Translating gives CASSRITKYEQYF.

The chain carries TRBV14 and TRBJ2-7; maybe TRBD2 (5 bases). The CDR3 has 14 residues. From germline, CDR1 is SGHDN and CDR2 FVKESK. Trimming pared 1 base from V and 3 bases from J, leaving 10 bases between. Written as DNA, the CDR3 is TGTGCCAGCAGCCAAGGTCCGGGAAGCTACGAGCAGTACTTC. As protein: CASSQGPGSYEQYF.

The chain carries TRBV11-2 and TRBJ1-4, with 10 bases fitting TRBD1. The J segment lost 8 bases and the V segment lost 4 bases, leaving 4 bases of the junction unmatched. The CDR3 is 14 amino acids. Looked up from germline, CDR1 is SGHAT and CDR2 is FQNNGV. The CDR3 nucleotides read TGTGCCAGCAGCTCCGACAGGGGGCGAGAAAAACTGTTTTTT. Translating it yields CASSSDRGREKLFF.

V and J are TRBV19 and TRBJ2-7, with TRBD1 matching 9 bases. V was pared by 3 bases and J by 5 bases, with 5 bases of the junction left unmatched. CDR1 and CDR2 (germline): LNHDA, SQIVND (reference sequence). CDR3 size: 14 residues. In DNA form, the CDR3 reads TGTGCCAGTAGTATGGGGGACAGGGTGCACGAGCAGTACTTC. This gives the protein CASSMGDRVHEQYF.

The genes are TRBV28 and TRBJ2-2, with 10 positions matching TRBD1. The CDR3 runs 15 residues. The V and J ends lost 6 bases and 4 bases, in that order; junction bases with no gene match: 5. From germline, CDR1 is MDHEN and CDR2 SYDVKM. CDR3 residues: CASRGQGGITGELFF. The CDR3 region has the DNA TGTGCCAGCAGAGGACAGGGGGGGATCACCGGGGAGCTGTTTTTT.

The chain is built from TRBV2 and TRBJ1-5; TRBD1 agrees at 10 bases. The germline V gene encodes CDR1 SNHLY and CDR2 FYNNEI. J gave up 6 bases and V 7 bases, and 3 bases lay outside the gene matches. This CDR3 spans 13 amino acids. This CDR3 is CASNGQGGQPQHF. CDR3 DNA: TGTGCCAGCAATGGACAGGGGGGTCAGCCCCAGCATTTT.

The gene calls are TRBV15 and TRBJ2-7; D might be TRBD1 (6 bases). Trimming took 4 bases from V and 4 from J, leaving 11 bases between them. CDR3 size: 13 residues. Germline CDR1 is LNHNV and CDR2 is YYDKDF (reference sequence). Here the CDR3 reads CATSTRGGYEQYF. The CDR3 nucleotides read TGTGCCACCAGCACCAGAGGGGGTTACGAGCAGTACTTC.

V is TRBV5-4 and J is TRBJ2-3, with D perhaps TRBD2 (5 bases). V was shortened by 0 bases and J by 2 bases, with 10 bases between the two germline ends. CDR3 length equals 15 residues. The germline CDR1 and CDR2 sequences are SGHNT and YYREEE (reference sequence). CDR3 residues: CASSLAGVPTDTQYF. CDR3 DNA: TGTGCCAGCAGCTTGGCCGGGGTTCCCACAGATACGCAGTATTTT.

This chain links TRBV5-6 with TRBJ2-1; 10 bases agree with TRBD2. This CDR3 is 16 amino acids long. In germline, CDR1 is SGHDT, CDR2 YYEEEE. The V and J ends lost 4 bases and 6 bases, in that order; junction bases with no gene match: 10. CDR3 loop: CASSQFRLAGVNEQFF. As DNA, the CDR3 is TGTGCCAGCAGCCAATTCCGACTAGCGGGCGTCAATGAGCAGTTCTTC.

The J gene is TRBJ2-1, the V gene TRBV7-8; 9 nucleotides align to TRBD1. In germline, CDR1 is SGHVS, CDR2 FQNEAQ. The CDR3 is 19 amino acids. V lost 4 bases, J lost 4 bases, and 17 bases stayed unmatched. The CDR3 reads CASSSEGQGGGTLYNEQFF. In nucleotides, the CDR3 is TGTGCCAGCAGCTCGGAGGGACAGGGAGGGGGGACTTTATACAATGAGCAGTTCTTC.

The chain carries TRBV5-4 and TRBJ2-7; D is perhaps TRBD1 (5 bases). Trimming took 0 bases from V and 1 from J, leaving 8 bases between them. The CDR3 has 14 amino acids. Germline CDR1 and CDR2: SGHNT and YYREEE (reference sequence). Here the CDR3 DNA reads TGTGCCAGCAGCTTGGGACAGCTATCCTACGAGCAGTACTTC. Translating gives CASSLGQLSYEQYF.

As concerns this clone: An end of the junction differs from the germline gene, which may be a read error. Other DNA sequences in this sample translate to the same CDR3. The CDR3: CAWSVVRDQCSGNTIYF. CDR3 bases: TGCGCCTGGAGTGTAGTGAGGGATCAGTGCTCTGGAAACACCATATATTTT. The chain couples TRBV30 to TRBJ1-3; D uncertain. CDR3 length: 17 amino acids. Germline-derived CDR1 and CDR2 are GTSNPN and SVGIG (reference sequence).